The entry below gives a single TCR beta chain sequence along with its context. Germline lookup yields CDR1 MDHEN and CDR2 SYDVKM. This CDR3 contains 14 residues. V gave up 3 bases and J gave up 5 bases; unmatched junction bases: 7. Only in-frame clones appear in the TCRdb table, and some are missing; sequencing was by immunoSEQ multiplex PCR. The table includes 55,000 to 85,000 clones, 91% detected once. The sample comes from a study of OX40 agonist ivuxolimab in advanced cancers. About the study: Ivuxolimab, which patients received intravenously every 2 weeks, was dosed at 0.01 to 10 mg/kg. Three partial responders included one hepatocellular carcinoma patient and two cutaneous melanoma patients. Under the entry rules, prior anti-PD-1, anti-PD-L1 or anti-CTLA-4 therapy was allowed, and about 38% had some. Of mixed ages from about 20 to 80 and averaging approximately 60 years, the group was 65% to 85% male.

The source material was CD4+ or CD8+ T cells sorted from blood, sampled in a trial of the OX40 agonist ivuxolimab. This TCR was recovered from an adult with an advanced solid tumor such as melanoma, head and neck, liver or kidney cancer. V is TRBV28 and J is TRBJ2-7; 7 bases are a match to TRBD1. The CDR3 reads CASSLVGQTDEQYF. Written as DNA, the CDR3 is TGTGCCAGCAGTTTGGTGGGACAGACTGACGAGCAGTACTTC.